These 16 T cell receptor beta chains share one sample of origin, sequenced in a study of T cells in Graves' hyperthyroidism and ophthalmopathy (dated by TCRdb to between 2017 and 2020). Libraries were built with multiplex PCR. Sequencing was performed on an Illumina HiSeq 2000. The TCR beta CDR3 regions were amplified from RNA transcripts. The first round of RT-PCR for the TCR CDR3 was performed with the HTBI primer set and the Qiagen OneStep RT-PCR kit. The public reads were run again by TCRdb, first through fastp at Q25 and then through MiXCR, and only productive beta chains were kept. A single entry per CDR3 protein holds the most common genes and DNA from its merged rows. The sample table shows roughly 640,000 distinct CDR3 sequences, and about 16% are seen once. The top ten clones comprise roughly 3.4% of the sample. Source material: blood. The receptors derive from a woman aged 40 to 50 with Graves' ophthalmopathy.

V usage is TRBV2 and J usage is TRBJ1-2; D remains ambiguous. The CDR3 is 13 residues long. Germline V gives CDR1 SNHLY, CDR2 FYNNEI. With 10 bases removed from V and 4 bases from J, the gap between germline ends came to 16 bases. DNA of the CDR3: TGTGCCACCAAGATGGTTGCAGGCTATGGCTACACCTTC. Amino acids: CATKMVAGYGYTF. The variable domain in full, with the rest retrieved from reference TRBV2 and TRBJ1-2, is EPEVTQTPSHQVTQMGQEVILRCVPISNHLYFYWYRQILGQKVEFLVSFYNNEISEKSEIFDDQFSVERPDGSNFTLKIRSTKLEDSAMYFCATKMVAGYGYTFGSGTRLTVV.

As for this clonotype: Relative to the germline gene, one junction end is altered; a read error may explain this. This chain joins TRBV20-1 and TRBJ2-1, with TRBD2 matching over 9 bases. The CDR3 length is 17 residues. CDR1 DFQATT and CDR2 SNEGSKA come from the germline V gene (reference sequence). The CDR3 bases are TGCAGTGCTAGAGCCAGCGGGGGGTCCTACCAATACAATGGGCAGTTCTTC. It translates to CSARASGGSYQYNGQFF.

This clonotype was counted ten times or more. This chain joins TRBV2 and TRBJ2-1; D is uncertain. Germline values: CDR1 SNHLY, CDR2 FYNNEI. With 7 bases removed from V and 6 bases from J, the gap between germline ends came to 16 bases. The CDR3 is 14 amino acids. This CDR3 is CASNGVYPTNEQFF. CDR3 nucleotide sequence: TGTGCCAGCAACGGCGTGTACCCCACCAATGAGCAGTTCTTC.

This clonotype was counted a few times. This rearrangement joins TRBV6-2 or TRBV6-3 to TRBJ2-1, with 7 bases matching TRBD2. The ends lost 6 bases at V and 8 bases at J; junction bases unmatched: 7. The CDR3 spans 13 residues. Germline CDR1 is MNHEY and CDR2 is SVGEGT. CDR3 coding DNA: TGTGCCAGCAGGGGACTACCGTCGGATGAGCAGTTCTTC. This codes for CASRGLPSDEQFF.

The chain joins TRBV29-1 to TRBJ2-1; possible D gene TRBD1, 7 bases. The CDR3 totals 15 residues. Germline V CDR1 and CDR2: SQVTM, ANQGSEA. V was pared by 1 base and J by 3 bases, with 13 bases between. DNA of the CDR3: TGCAGCGTTGAAGGCGGGACAGAAAGCTACAATGAGCAGTTCTTC. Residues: CSVEGGTESYNEQFF.

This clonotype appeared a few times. The CDR3 bases are TGTGCCAGCAGCGGCGGCAGGGAAGAGACCCAGTACTTC. Translation: CASSGGREETQYF. This chain uses TRBV6-1 with TRBJ2-5; D is possibly TRBD1 (5 bases). The CDR3 length is 13 residues. Per the germline V gene, CDR1 is MNHNS and CDR2 is SASEGT. The ends were cut back, 6 bases at V and 3 bases at J, with 11 bases in the middle.

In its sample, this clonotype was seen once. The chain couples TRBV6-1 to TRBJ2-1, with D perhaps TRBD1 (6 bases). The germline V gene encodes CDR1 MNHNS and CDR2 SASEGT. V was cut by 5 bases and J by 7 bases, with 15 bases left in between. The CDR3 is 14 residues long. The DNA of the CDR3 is TGTGCCAGCAGTCCCACTCAGGACAGAAATGAGCAGTTCTTC. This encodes CASSPTQDRNEQFF.

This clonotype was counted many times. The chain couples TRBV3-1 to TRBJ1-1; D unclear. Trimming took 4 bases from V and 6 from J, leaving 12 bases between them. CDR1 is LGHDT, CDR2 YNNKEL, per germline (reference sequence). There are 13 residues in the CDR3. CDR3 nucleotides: TGTGCCAGCAGCCCCTTGGGGTGGGCTGAAGCTTTCTTT. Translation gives CASSPLGWAEAFF.

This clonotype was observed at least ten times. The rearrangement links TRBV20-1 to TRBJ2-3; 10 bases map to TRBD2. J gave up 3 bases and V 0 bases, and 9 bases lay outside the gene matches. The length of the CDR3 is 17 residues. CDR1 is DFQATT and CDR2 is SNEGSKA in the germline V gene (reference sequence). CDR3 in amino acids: CSARERLAGRVTDTQYF. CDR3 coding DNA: TGCAGTGCTAGAGAGAGACTAGCGGGTCGCGTTACAGATACGCAGTATTTT.

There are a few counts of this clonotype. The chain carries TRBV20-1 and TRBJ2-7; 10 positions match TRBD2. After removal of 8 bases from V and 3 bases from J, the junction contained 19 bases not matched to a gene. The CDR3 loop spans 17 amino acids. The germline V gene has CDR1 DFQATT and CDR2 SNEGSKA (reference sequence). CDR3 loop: CSLERRVAGGPFYEQYF. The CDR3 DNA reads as TGCAGTCTAGAGAGGAGGGTAGCGGGGGGCCCTTTCTACGAGCAGTACTTC.

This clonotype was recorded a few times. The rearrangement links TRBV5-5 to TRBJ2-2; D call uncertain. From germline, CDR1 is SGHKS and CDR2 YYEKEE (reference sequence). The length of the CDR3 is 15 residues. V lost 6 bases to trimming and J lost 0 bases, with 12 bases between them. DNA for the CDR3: TGTGCCAGCACCTCCCAACCCGCGAACACCGGGGAGCTGTTTTTT. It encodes CASTSQPANTGELFF.

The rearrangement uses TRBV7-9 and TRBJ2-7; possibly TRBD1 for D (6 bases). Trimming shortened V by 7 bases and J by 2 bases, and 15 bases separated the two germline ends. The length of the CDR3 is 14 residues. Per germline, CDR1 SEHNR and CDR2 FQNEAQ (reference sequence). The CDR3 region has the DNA TGTGCCAGCAACCCGGACAGCCCCCCCTACGAGCAGTACTTC. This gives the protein CASNPDSPPYEQYF.

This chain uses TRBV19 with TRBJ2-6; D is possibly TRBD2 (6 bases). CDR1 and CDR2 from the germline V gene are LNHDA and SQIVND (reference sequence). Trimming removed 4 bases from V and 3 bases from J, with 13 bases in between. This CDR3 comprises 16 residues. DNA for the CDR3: TGTGCCAGTAGTACCCTAGGCGGGAATGGGGCCAACGTCCTGACTTTC. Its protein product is CASSTLGGNGANVLTF.

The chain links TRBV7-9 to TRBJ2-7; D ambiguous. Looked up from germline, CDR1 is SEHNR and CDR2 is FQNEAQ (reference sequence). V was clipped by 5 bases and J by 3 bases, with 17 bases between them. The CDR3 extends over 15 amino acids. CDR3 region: CASSPGVGGNYEQYF. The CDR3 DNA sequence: TGTGCCAGCAGCCCTGGGGTGGGTGGAAACTACGAGCAGTACTTC.

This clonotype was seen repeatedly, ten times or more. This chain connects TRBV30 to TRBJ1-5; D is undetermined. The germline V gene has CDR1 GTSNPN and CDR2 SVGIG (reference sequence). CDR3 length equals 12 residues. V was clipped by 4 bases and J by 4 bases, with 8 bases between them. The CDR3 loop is CAWTIGNQPQHF. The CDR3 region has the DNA TGTGCCTGGACCATAGGTAATCAGCCCCAGCATTTT.

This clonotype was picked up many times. DNA of the CDR3: TGTGCCATCAGTGAGGGCGAGGTTAATCAGCCCCAGCATTTT. It translates to CAISEGEVNQPQHF. The rearrangement uses TRBV10-3 and TRBJ1-5, with D unresolved. Trimming stripped 2 bases from V and 4 bases from J, with 9 bases between. The CDR3 has 14 amino acids. Germline CDR1 is ENHRY and CDR2 is SYGVKD.